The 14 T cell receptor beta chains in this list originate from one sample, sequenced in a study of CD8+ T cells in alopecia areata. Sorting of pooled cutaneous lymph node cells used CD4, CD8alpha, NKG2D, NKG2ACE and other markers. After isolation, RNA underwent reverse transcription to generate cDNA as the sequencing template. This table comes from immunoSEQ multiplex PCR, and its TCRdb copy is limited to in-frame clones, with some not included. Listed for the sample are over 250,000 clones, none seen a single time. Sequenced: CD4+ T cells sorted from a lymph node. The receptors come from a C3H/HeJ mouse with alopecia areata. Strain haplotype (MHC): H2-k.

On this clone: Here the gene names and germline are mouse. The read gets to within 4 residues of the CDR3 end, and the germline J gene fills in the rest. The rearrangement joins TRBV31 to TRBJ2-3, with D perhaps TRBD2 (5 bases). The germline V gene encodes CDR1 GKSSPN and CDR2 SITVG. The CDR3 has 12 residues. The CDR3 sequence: CAWRLGGETLYF. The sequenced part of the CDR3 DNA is TGTGCCTGGAGGCTGGGCGGAGAA.

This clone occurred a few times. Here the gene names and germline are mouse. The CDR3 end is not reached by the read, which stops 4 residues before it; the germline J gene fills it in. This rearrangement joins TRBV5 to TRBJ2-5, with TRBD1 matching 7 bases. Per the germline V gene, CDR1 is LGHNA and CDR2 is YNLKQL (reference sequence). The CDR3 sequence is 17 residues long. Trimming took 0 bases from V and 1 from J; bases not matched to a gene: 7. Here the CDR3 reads CASSQDDRVRDQDTQYF. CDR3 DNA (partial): TGTGCCAGCAGCCAAGACGACAGGGTCCGGGACCAAGAC.

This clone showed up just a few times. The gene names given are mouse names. CDR3 DNA, as far as it was read: TGTGCCACCGGGACATCTAGTGCAGAA. Its protein product is CATGTSSAE. The whole CDR3 reads CATGTSSAETLYF. The V call is TRBV13-3, the J call TRBJ2-3, with a tentative D call TRBD1 (6 bases). Coverage ceases 4 residues before the CDR3 finishes, and the germline J gene fills in the end. CDR1 is NNHDY, CDR2 SYVADS, per germline. V was pared by 9 bases and J by 0 bases, with 11 bases between. The CDR3 has 13 residues.

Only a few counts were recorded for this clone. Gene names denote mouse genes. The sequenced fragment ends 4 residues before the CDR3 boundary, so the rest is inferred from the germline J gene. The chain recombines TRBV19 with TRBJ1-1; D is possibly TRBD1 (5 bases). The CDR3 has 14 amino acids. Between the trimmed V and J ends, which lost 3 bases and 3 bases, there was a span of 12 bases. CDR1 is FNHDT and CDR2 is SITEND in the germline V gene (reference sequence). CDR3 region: CASSKRGLDTEVFF. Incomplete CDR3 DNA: TGTGCCAGCAGTAAGAGGGGTTTGGACACA.

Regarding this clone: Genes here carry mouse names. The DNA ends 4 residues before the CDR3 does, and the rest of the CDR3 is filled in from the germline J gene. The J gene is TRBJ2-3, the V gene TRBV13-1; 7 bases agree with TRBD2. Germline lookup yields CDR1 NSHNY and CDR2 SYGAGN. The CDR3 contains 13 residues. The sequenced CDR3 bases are TGTGCCAGCAGTGACCTGGGGGTAGAA. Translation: CASSDLGVE. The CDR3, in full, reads CASSDLGVETLYF.

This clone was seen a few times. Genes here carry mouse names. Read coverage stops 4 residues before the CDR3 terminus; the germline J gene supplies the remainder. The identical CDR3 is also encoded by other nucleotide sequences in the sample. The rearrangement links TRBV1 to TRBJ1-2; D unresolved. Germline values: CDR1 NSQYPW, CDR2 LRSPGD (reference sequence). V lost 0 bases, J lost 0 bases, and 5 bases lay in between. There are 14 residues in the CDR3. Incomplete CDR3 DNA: TGCACCTGCAGTGCAGAGGGGACAAACTCC. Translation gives CTCSAEGTNS. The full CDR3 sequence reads CTCSAEGTNSDYTF.

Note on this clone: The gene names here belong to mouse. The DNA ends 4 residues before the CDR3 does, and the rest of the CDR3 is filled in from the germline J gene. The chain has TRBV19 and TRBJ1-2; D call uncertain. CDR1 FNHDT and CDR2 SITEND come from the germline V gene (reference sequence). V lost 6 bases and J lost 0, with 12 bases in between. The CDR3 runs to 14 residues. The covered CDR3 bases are TGTGCCAGCACCGCGACAATTGCAAACTCC. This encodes CASTATIANS. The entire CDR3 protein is CASTATIANSDYTF.

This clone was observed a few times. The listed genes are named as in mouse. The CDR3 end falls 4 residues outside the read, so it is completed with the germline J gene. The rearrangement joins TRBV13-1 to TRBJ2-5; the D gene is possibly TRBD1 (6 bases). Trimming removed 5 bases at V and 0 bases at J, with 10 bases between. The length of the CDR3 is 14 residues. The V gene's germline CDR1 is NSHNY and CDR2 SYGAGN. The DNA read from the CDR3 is TGTGCCAGCAGAAAGGACAGTAACCAAGAC. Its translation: CASRKDSNQD. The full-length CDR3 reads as CASRKDSNQDTQYF.

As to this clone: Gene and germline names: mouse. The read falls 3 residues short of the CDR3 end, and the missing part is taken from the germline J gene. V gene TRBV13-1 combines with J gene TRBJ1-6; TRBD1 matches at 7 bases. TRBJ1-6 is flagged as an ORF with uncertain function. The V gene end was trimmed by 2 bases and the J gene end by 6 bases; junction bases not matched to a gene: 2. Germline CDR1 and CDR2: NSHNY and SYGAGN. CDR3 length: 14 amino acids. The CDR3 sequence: CASSETGVNSPLYF. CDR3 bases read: TGTGCCAGCAGTGAAACAGGGGTTAATTCGCCC.

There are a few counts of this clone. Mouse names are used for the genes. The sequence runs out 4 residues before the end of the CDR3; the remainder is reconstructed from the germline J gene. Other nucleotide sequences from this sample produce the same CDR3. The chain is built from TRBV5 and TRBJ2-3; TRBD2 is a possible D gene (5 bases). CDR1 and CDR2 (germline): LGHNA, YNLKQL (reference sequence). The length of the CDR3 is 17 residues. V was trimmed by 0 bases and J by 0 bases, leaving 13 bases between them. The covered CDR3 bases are TGTGCCAGCAGCCAAGATTGGGGAGGGTCTAGTGCAGAA. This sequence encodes CASSQDWGGSSAE. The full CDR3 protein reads CASSQDWGGSSAETLYF.

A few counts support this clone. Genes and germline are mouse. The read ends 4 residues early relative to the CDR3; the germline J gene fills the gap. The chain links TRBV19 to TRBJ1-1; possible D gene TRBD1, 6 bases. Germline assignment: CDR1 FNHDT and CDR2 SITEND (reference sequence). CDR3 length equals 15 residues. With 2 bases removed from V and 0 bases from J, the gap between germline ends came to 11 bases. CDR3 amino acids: CASSMRGGANTEVFF. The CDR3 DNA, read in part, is TGTGCCAGCAGTATGAGGGGGGGCGCAAACACA.

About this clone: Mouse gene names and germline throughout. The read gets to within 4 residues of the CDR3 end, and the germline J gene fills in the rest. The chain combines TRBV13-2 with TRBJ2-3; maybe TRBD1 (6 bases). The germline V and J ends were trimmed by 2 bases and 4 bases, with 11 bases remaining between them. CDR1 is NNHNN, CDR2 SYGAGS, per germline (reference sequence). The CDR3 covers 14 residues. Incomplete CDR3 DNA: TGTGCCAGCGGTGAACCCGGGACAACAGAA. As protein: CASGEPGTTE. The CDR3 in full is CASGEPGTTETLYF.

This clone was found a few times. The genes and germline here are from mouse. The CDR3 sequence is CASKTLGQGYEQYF. The sequenced part of the CDR3 DNA is TGTGCTAGCAAGACCCTCGGACAGGGCTAT. The chain has TRBV17 and TRBJ2-7; 8 bases agree with TRBD1. The sequence runs out 4 residues before the end of the CDR3; the remainder is reconstructed from the germline J gene. V lost 7 bases, J lost 3 bases, and 8 bases stayed unmatched. Germline-derived CDR1 and CDR2 are MNHDT and YYDKIL. CDR3 size: 14 residues.

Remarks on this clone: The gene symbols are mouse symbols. CDR3: CTCSAARDRAPGQLYF. The CDR3 bases that were read are TGCACCTGCAGTGCAGCCCGGGACAGGGCTCCCGGG. V and J are TRBV1 and TRBJ2-2; 9 positions match TRBD1. The CDR3 end lies 4 residues beyond the end of the read and is filled in from the germline J gene. J was trimmed by 6 bases and V by 1 base; bases with no gene match: 6. Germline V lookup: CDR1 NSQYPW, CDR2 LRSPGD (reference sequence). CDR3 length: 16 residues.